This entry concerns a single T cell receptor (beta chain). This receptor's antigen is unknown. Base-call qualities are not available, and no considerably larger clone is one nucleotide away. The data originate from a study of blood T cell repertoires in COVID-19 (dated by TCRdb to about 2020). For the wider study: Collaborator samples came from the United States, Italy and Spain and covered acute and convalescent phases of COVID-19. The dataset comprised deeply sampled blood TCRbeta repertoires from subjects exposed to, actively infected with, or recovered from COVID-19. A freely available public database, intended as a resource for researchers studying the immune response to SARS-CoV-2, is where the repertoires were released. A de-identified subject ID, COVID-19 status, age in years and sex were almost always included in the sample metadata. The prospective study material was composed of cDNA or gDNA derived from T cells, B-cell-depleted T cells, or PBMCs. The samples were drawn from two sources: the first 160 participants of the ongoing ImmuneRACE study, and about 1,300 subjects contributed by 6 global collaborators. Where available, HLA class I and class II types were taken from metadata supplied by the sample provider and were not determined by assay-based typing.

Points the paper makes about the study in general: Clinical and demographic metadata were provided uncurated, with the amount varying by source and participant.

Participants in the prospective study were aged roughly 18 to 100 years, lived in about two dozen United States geographic areas, and enrolled through a virtual design. In the prospective study, cohorts were assigned on the basis of participant-reported clinical history obtained from a screening survey and a study questionnaire. Recovered participants in ImmuneRACE Cohort 3 were defined as having two consecutive negative NP/OP PCR tests, clearance from a healthcare professional, or resolution of symptoms. Mobile phlebotomists in the prospective study collected whole blood, serum and a nasopharyngeal or oropharyngeal swab from every participant. Prospective study participants could optionally give additional blood draws and questionnaires over an approximately two-month period. Blood samples from the prospective study were shipped frozen or at room temperature prior to DNA extraction. TCRbeta CDR3 regions were amplified from genomic DNA by means of the immunoSEQ Assay, a bias-controlled multiplex PCR. On the authors' methods: Within the assay, amplification of reference gene primers was used to estimate how many nucleated cells each sample contained. Sequence reads were collapsed and filtered to measure the absolute abundance of every unique TCRbeta CDR3 rearrangement. For each sample, productive Simpson clonality was calculated as the square root of Simpson's diversity index across productive rearrangements. TCRdb provides this immuneACCESS table in a form limited to in-frame rearrangements. Some clones are lacking; in checked studies, under half of them reflect an unresolved V gene, and why the rest are absent is not known. The V and J calls and the clone size are those of that table, but D and trimming were determined from the DNA. Counted in this sample were about 250,000 clones; about 87% of them appeared once. The top ten hold approximately 3% of the sample.

The TCR comes from a woman aged 50 to 65 who had recovered from COVID-19. Sequencing input: PBMCs or T cells enriched from blood (not recorded which).

The CDR3 amino acid sequence is: CASRGGHRTSGRTSTDTQYF. The DNA is TGTGCCAGCAGGGGGGGGCATAGGACTAGCGGGAGAACAAGCACAGATACGCAGTATTTT. The chain was built from TRBV5-4 and TRBJ2-3, with TRBD2 matching 13 junction bases. The CDR3 measures 20 amino acids from cysteine to phenylalanine. The only DNA kept is the CDR3, 60 bases in frame from the first base. CDR1 SGHNT and CDR2 YYREEE were looked up in the germline V gene (reference sequence). Trimmed from V: 5 bases; trimmed from J: 0 bases; junction bases lacking a gene match: 15.